The entry that follows covers one TCR beta chain sequence. The antigen remains unidentified. The data were obtained in a study of T cell repertoires in cytomegalovirus infection. Across the whole study: Evidence of both CMV infection and a matching HLA type came from public TCR beta signatures.

The CDR3 contains 17 residues. Germline V gene sequence: CDR1 LGHNT, CDR2 FRNRAP. The ends were cut back, 0 bases at V and 2 bases at J, with 14 bases in the middle. TCRdb re-derived calls from the reads in MiXCR, one entry per CDR3 protein. The table records 230,000 or so distinct CDR3 sequences, about 39% of them present only once. The chain employs TRBV12-5 and TRBJ2-1; D remains unclear. The source material was CD8+ T cells from cultured PBMCs, sampled from culture after CMV antigen stimulation. This sequence originates from a human donor in good health (CMV status not recorded). Some clones in this sample may be carry-over from other donors' samples. The DNA of the CDR3 is TGTGCTAGTGGTTTGGTAGGAGCGCAGGAGACCTACAATGAGCAGTTCTTC. It encodes CASGLVGAQETYNEQFF.